These 3 T cell receptor beta chains were sequenced from one sample in a study of blood T cells in healthy people across ages. It was with a sample-barcoded 5' primer and a J-beta primer mix that a second PCR of roughly 7 to 12 cycles was run. TCRdb analysed the 5' RACE reads with MiXCR anew, one entry per CDR3 protein. The sample has around 1.5 million distinct CDR3 sequences, around two fifths seen once. The specimen was blood. Every receptor here comes from a woman aged 18-29 years in good health.

The chain employs TRBV20-1 and TRBJ2-7; 8 nucleotides agree with TRBD1. The end of the DNA fits TRBJ2-5 better, so the J call may be wrong. The germline gives CDR1 DFQATT, CDR2 SNEGSKA (reference sequence). CDR3 length: 13 amino acids. The DNA of the CDR3 is TGCAGTGCCATCGGACAGGGAATAGAGACCCAGTACTTC. The encoded protein is CSAIGQGIETQYF.

The chain carries TRBV27 and TRBJ2-3; D not certain. The CDR3 runs 13 residues. Deletions cut 2 bases from V and 8 bases from J, with 11 bases between. Germline-derived CDR1 and CDR2 are MNHEY and SMNVEV (reference sequence). The DNA of the CDR3 is TGTGCCAGCAGTTTAGGGTCAGTGGGTACGCAGTATTTT. The encoded protein is CASSLGSVGTQYF.

This chain links TRBV12-3 or TRBV12-4 with TRBJ2-2; D unclear. The V and J ends lost 7 bases and 0 bases respectively, with 15 bases between them. This CDR3 spans 16 amino acids. The CDR3 coding sequence is TGTGCCAGCACCCATCTAATCAGTCCGAACACCGGGGAGCTGTTTTTT. Translated, it gives CASTHLISPNTGELFF.